This entry lists 30 T cell receptor beta chains sequenced from one sample in a study of T-cell reconstitution after alpha-beta-depleted transplantation in children. Molecular barcoding with unique molecular identifiers was used for the TCRbeta library. TCRdb analysed the PCR reads with MiXCR anew, one entry per CDR3 protein. This table holds 800,000 to 1,000,000 distinct CDR3 sequences, 25% to 35% found once. Sequences were derived from PBMCs, mostly from graft donor cells, sampled 360 days after TCRalphabeta/CD19-depleted stem cell transplant. Source of these receptors: a boy under two years old who had a stem cell transplant for SCID, so the T cells may come from the graft donor.

The chain combines TRBV20-1 with TRBJ2-5, with D possibly TRBD1 on 6 matching bases. V lost 2 bases and J 0 bases, leaving 13 bases between the germline ends. Looked up from germline, CDR1 is DFQATT and CDR2 is SNEGSKA (reference sequence). There are 15 residues in the CDR3. CDR3 protein: CSARPRDNHQETQYF. The CDR3 DNA reads as TGCAGTGCTAGACCGAGGGACAACCACCAAGAGACCCAGTACTTC.

For this clonotype: The junction does not match germline at one end; this may be a read error. The rearrangement links TRBV5-1 to TRBJ2-1; D not certain. Germline CDR1 is SGHRS and CDR2 is YFSETQ. The CDR3 length is 14 residues. The CDR3 loop is CASSLDSSNNEQFF. CDR3 DNA sequence: TGCGCCAGCAGCTTGGACTCCTCCAACAATGAGCAGTTCTTC.

The rearrangement uses TRBV5-1 and TRBJ2-1; D is possibly TRBD2 (5 bases). V was trimmed by 1 base and J by 8 bases, leaving 13 bases between them. Germline CDR1 and CDR2: SGHRS and YFSETQ. The CDR3 covers 14 residues. CDR3 residues: CASSLPDVGDEQFF. The DNA for the CDR3 is TGCGCCAGCAGCTTGCCCGACGTCGGGGATGAGCAGTTCTTC.

This clonotype was seen a handful of times. This chain connects TRBV10-3 to TRBJ2-5; tentatively, D is TRBD1 (5 bases). From germline, CDR1 is ENHRY and CDR2 SYGVKD. V gave up 3 bases and J gave up 5 bases, with 16 bases separating them. The CDR3 sequence is 15 residues long. CDR3 in DNA: TGTGCCATCAGTGACCTAGGGGTAGGGTCGGAGACCCAGTACTTC. This sequence encodes CAISDLGVGSETQYF.

This clonotype was seen more than once but under ten times. The gene calls are TRBV5-1 and TRBJ2-1, with 8 positions matching TRBD2. Germline CDR1 SGHRS, CDR2 YFSETQ. This CDR3 is 14 amino acids long. V lost 7 bases to trimming and J lost 5 bases; unmatched junction nucleotides: 8. The CDR3 is CASPWRGAHNEQFF. CDR3 DNA: TGCGCCAGCCCTTGGCGGGGGGCTCACAATGAGCAGTTCTTC.

This clonotype was seen at least ten times. The rearrangement links TRBV6-1 to TRBJ2-7, with 9 bases lining up with TRBD1. The CDR3 spans 15 residues. Trimming cost V 4 bases and J 1 base; bases outside gene matches: 5. Germline CDR1 and CDR2: MNHNS and SASEGT. Here the CDR3 DNA reads TGTGCCAGCAGTGCACCGGGACAGGGTTCCTACGAGCAGTACTTC. This gives the protein CASSAPGQGSYEQYF.

In this sample, this clonotype turned up a few times. The chain combines TRBV5-1 with TRBJ2-7; D ambiguous. The CDR3 loop spans 14 amino acids. Between the trimmed V and J ends, which lost 4 bases and 0 bases, there was a span of 11 bases. CDR1 is SGHRS, CDR2 YFSETQ, per germline. As DNA, the CDR3 is TGCGCCAGCAGCGGGCAGCTCCTCTCCTACGAGCAGTACTTC. Its translation is CASSGQLLSYEQYF.

This rearrangement joins TRBV13 to TRBJ2-7, with 10 bases lining up with TRBD1. The V gene end was trimmed by 5 bases and the J gene end by 4 bases; junction bases not matched to a gene: 11. The CDR3 runs 16 residues. Germline CDR1 PRHDT, CDR2 FYEKMQ (reference sequence). The DNA of the CDR3 is TGTGCCAGCAGCGAAACCGCCGGGACAGGGGAATACGAGCAGTACTTC. Its protein product is CASSETAGTGEYEQYF.

V and J are TRBV28 and TRBJ2-3; D may be TRBD2 (6 bases). This CDR3 spans 15 amino acids. With 6 bases removed from V and 2 bases from J, the gap between germline ends came to 15 bases. Germline V gene lookup returns CDR1 MDHEN and CDR2 SYDVKM. DNA for the CDR3: TGTGCCAGCAGCCCCGCCGGGAGCCCCACAGATACGCAGTATTTT. Translation: CASSPAGSPTDTQYF.

A remark on this clonotype: Just one base apart from a much larger clone, this may be a read error. The V gene is TRBV7-8, the J gene TRBJ2-1; D gene ambiguous. The V gene lost 0 bases and the J gene lost 3 bases, with 3 bases spanning the gap. CDR3 length equals 13 residues. Germline V lookup: CDR1 SGHVS, CDR2 FQNEAQ. Here the CDR3 DNA reads TGTGCCAGCAGCTTAGCCTTCTACAATGAGCAGTTCTTC. It is translated as CASSLAFYNEQFF.

The J gene is TRBJ2-2, the V gene TRBV5-1; 8 bases align to TRBD1. V trimming: 5 bases; J trimming: 4 bases; junction bases outside the gene matches: 16. Germline V CDR1 and CDR2: SGHRS, YFSETQ. The CDR3 extends over 18 amino acids. In nucleotides, the CDR3 is TGCGCCAGCAGTCCGGCGCAGGTGACAGGGGCCCCCACCGGGGAGCTGTTTTTT. As protein: CASSPAQVTGAPTGELFF.

V is TRBV24-1 and J is TRBJ2-3; D is unresolved. This CDR3 region has 14 residues. The V gene lost 3 bases and the J gene lost 2 bases, with 8 bases spanning the gap. The germline V gene has CDR1 KGHDR and CDR2 SFDVKD. CDR3 amino acids: CATSDPGHTDTQYF. Written as DNA, the CDR3 is TGTGCCACCAGTGATCCCGGTCACACAGATACGCAGTATTTT.

This clonotype showed up many times. The chain has TRBV5-1 and TRBJ1-2; 8 positions match TRBD1. Per germline, CDR1 SGHRS and CDR2 YFSETQ. The J segment lost 7 bases and the V segment lost 4 bases, leaving 6 bases of the junction unmatched. The CDR3 is 13 residues long. This chain's CDR3 is CASSPGQGGGYTF. The CDR3 DNA reads TGCGCCAGCAGCCCCGGACAGGGAGGTGGCTACACCTTC. The full variable domain, in which reference TRBV5-1 and TRBJ1-2 provide the parts outside the CDR3, is KAGVTQTPRYLIKTRGQQVTLSCSPISGHRSVSWYQQTPGQGLQFLFEYFSETQRNKGNFPGRFSGRQFSNSRSEMNVSTLELGDSALYLCASSPGQGGGYTFGSGTRLTVV.

The chain combines TRBV2 with TRBJ1-2; D not certain. V lost 3 bases, J lost 4 bases, and 12 bases lay in between. The CDR3 is 14 residues long. CDR1 and CDR2 from the germline V gene are SNHLY and FYNNEI. CDR3 sequence (DNA): TGTGCCAGCAGTGATATAACAGTGTTCTATGGCTACACCTTC. This gives the protein CASSDITVFYGYTF.

A few counts support this clonotype. The V gene is TRBV28, the J gene TRBJ2-2; D is unresolved. V was clipped by 4 bases and J by 1 base, with 13 bases between them. Germline CDR1 reads MDHEN; CDR2 reads SYDVKM. The CDR3 has 16 amino acids. CDR3 sequence: CASSYFWQKNTGELFF. The CDR3 nucleotides are TGTGCCAGCAGTTATTTCTGGCAGAAGAACACCGGGGAGCTGTTTTTT.

The V gene is TRBV7-2, the J gene TRBJ1-4, with D maybe TRBD1 (6 bases). V was trimmed by 1 base and J by 5 bases, leaving 17 bases between them. Germline V lookup: CDR1 SGHTA, CDR2 FQGNSA. This CDR3 is built from 17 residues. Here the CDR3 reads CASSLGRRGTRNEKLFF. The DNA for the CDR3 is TGTGCCAGCAGCTTAGGACGACGCGGGACAAGGAATGAAAAACTGTTTTTT. Together with reference TRBV7-2 and TRBJ1-4, the CDR3 gives the full variable domain: GAGVSQSPSNKVTEKGKDVELRCDPISGHTALYWYRQSLGQGLEFLIYFQGNSAPDKSGLPSDRFSAERTGGSVSTLTIQRTQQEDSAVYLCASSLGRRGTRNEKLFFGSGTQLSVL.

This clonotype turned up a few times. V gene TRBV10-3 combines with J gene TRBJ2-5, with 7 bases fitting TRBD1. CDR1 is ENHRY, CDR2 SYGVKD, per germline. After removal of 2 bases from V and 5 bases from J, the junction contained 8 bases not matched to a gene. This CDR3 is 15 amino acids long. Here the CDR3 DNA reads TGTGCCATCAGTGAGGCAGGACAGGTCTCGGAGACCCAGTACTTC. This codes for CAISEAGQVSETQYF.

This clonotype has more than one count but fewer than ten. The chain joins TRBV7-9 to TRBJ2-7; D unclear. The CDR3 runs to 15 residues. V was pared by 0 bases and J by 0 bases, with 9 bases between. Per the germline V gene, CDR1 is SEHNR and CDR2 is FQNEAQ (reference sequence). The DNA of the CDR3 is TGTGCCAGCAGCTTAGCGGGGTCTTCCTCCTACGAGCAGTACTTC. This encodes CASSLAGSSSYEQYF.

The chain recombines TRBV20-1 with TRBJ2-1, with 7 positions matching TRBD2. Losses at the gene ends were 1 base for V and 3 bases for J; bases not matched to a gene: 18. Germline-derived CDR1 and CDR2 are DFQATT and SNEGSKA (reference sequence). The CDR3 contains 19 residues. CDR3: CSARATTGRRAGYYNEQFF. DNA for the CDR3: TGCAGTGCTAGAGCCACCACGGGGCGTCGAGCGGGGTACTACAATGAGCAGTTCTTC.

The genes are TRBV5-1 and TRBJ2-1; D unclear. The CDR3 runs to 15 residues. V was cut by 0 bases and J by 1 base, with 8 bases left in between. The V gene's germline CDR1 is SGHRS and CDR2 YFSETQ. In nucleotides, the CDR3 is TGCGCCAGCAGCTTGGCCGCGGTTTCCTACAATGAGCAGTTCTTC. Translated: CASSLAAVSYNEQFF. The entire variable domain, with the rest obtained from reference TRBV5-1 and TRBJ2-1, is as follows: KAGVTQTPRYLIKTRGQQVTLSCSPISGHRSVSWYQQTPGQGLQFLFEYFSETQRNKGNFPGRFSGRQFSNSRSEMNVSTLELGDSALYLCASSLAAVSYNEQFFGPGTRLTVL.

The chain links TRBV5-1 to TRBJ2-1, with 7 bases that match TRBD1. The CDR3 runs to 19 residues. With V trimmed by 1 base and J by 1 base, 14 bases remained unmatched. From germline, CDR1 is SGHRS and CDR2 YFSETQ. The CDR3 spells CASSLLLDLRTGSYNEQFF. CDR3 sequence (DNA): TGCGCCAGCAGCTTGTTACTAGATTTGCGGACAGGATCCTACAATGAGCAGTTCTTC.

The J gene is TRBJ2-3, the V gene TRBV5-1; 9 positions agree with TRBD2. The germline gives CDR1 SGHRS, CDR2 YFSETQ. With 3 bases clipped from V and 1 base from J, the junction kept 9 bases outside the gene matches. The CDR3 covers 17 residues. DNA of the CDR3: TGCGCCAGCAGCTCTCGTCCGGCTAGCGGGGGCACAGATACGCAGTATTTT. Protein product: CASSSRPASGGTDTQYF.

This clonotype was seen more than once but under ten times. The V call is TRBV12-3 or TRBV12-4, the J call TRBJ1-1, with D perhaps TRBD1 (5 bases). The length of the CDR3 is 13 residues. V was clipped by 5 bases and J by 6 bases, with 13 bases between them. CDR3 residues: CASSPRDQAEAFF. The CDR3 DNA reads TGTGCCAGCAGTCCCCGGGACCAAGCTGAAGCTTTCTTT.

This clonotype has a handful of counts. J is TRBJ2-4 and V is TRBV5-6; D call uncertain. V was trimmed by 1 base and J by 0 bases, leaving 5 bases between them. The CDR3 spans 14 residues. The germline V gene has CDR1 SGHDT and CDR2 YYEEEE. The CDR3 region has the DNA TGTGCCAGCAGCTTGACGATAGCCAAAAACATTCAGTACTTC. It encodes CASSLTIAKNIQYF.

The V call is TRBV29-1, the J call TRBJ1-2; D gene uncertain. CDR1 and CDR2 from the germline V gene are SQVTM and ANQGSEA. Trimming pared 5 bases from V and 8 bases from J, leaving 18 bases between. The CDR3 has 13 amino acids. In DNA, the CDR3 is TGCAGCGTTCTATGGGTTGCGTTGCGAGGCTACACCTTC. Encoded protein: CSVLWVALRGYTF. Complete variable domain (other parts from reference TRBV29-1 and TRBJ1-2): SAVISQKPSRDICQRGTSLTIQCQVDSQVTMMFWYRQQPGQSLTLIATANQGSEATYESGFVIDKFPISRPNLTFSTLTVSNMSPEDSSIYLCSVLWVALRGYTFGSGTRLTVV.

This clonotype showed up just a few times. The gene calls are TRBV12-3 or TRBV12-4 and TRBJ2-3; D is undetermined. The V and J ends lost 1 base and 14 bases respectively, with 10 bases between them. The CDR3 length is 11 residues. The CDR3 sequence: CASSLGVLGYF. The CDR3 DNA follows: TGTGCCAGCAGTTTAGGGGTTCTGGGGTATTTT.

The chain carries TRBV20-1 and TRBJ2-7; TRBD2 matches at 8 bases. Unmatched junction bases numbered 10, after V lost 6 bases and J lost 3 bases. The CDR3 is made up of 14 amino acids. Germline V CDR1 and CDR2: DFQATT, SNEGSKA (reference sequence). The CDR3 nucleotides read TGCAGTGCCCCGGAATCCCGGGAGGGCTACGAGCAGTACTTC. Protein sequence: CSAPESREGYEQYF.

This clonotype was seen only a few times. V and J are TRBV20-1 and TRBJ2-1; TRBD2 agrees at 10 bases. Germline CDR1 is DFQATT and CDR2 is SNEGSKA (reference sequence). CDR3 size: 19 residues. V lost 6 bases to trimming and J lost 1 base; unmatched junction nucleotides: 18. This CDR3 is CSASSLGLAGERSYNEQFF. CDR3 in DNA: TGCAGTGCGTCCTCTCTTGGGCTAGCGGGGGAACGTTCCTACAATGAGCAGTTCTTC.

This clonotype has just a few counts. J is TRBJ2-3 and V is TRBV4-1, with 7 bases fitting TRBD1. This CDR3 region has 16 residues. Germline CDR1 reads MGHRA; CDR2 reads YSYEKL. The trim removed 5 bases at V and 2 bases at J, leaving 10 bases unmatched. The CDR3: CASSYGTVRHTDTQYF. CDR3 DNA: TGCGCCAGCAGCTATGGGACAGTTCGTCACACAGATACGCAGTATTTT.

This clonotype was counted only a few times. The chain carries TRBV30 and TRBJ2-3; the D gene is possibly TRBD2 (7 bases). V was shortened by 2 bases and J by 2 bases, with 11 bases between the two germline ends. CDR1 is GTSNPN and CDR2 is SVGIG in the germline V gene (reference sequence). CDR3 length: 14 amino acids. CDR3 residues: CAWSYGGLTDTQYF. The DNA for the CDR3 is TGTGCCTGGAGTTACGGGGGGCTCACAGATACGCAGTATTTT.